This T cell receptor beta chain was captured in a study of response to subunit inactivated influenza vaccine. Study-level findings and limits: Each seasonal flu vaccination may recruit only limited new T cells, authors suggested.

The V segment lost 11 bases and the J segment 5 bases; nucleotides outside the gene matches: 7. Germline CDR1 reads ENHRY; CDR2 reads SYGVKD. The CDR3 extends over 13 amino acids. This clonotype was recorded at least ten times. Its antigen is still unknown. TCRdb called the RT-PCR reads again in MiXCR, with one record for every CDR3 protein. The sample shows 430,000 or so distinct CDR3 sequences, 11% of them seen only once. Material: PBMCs from blood, obtained about 40 days after vaccination. The V call is TRBV10-3, the J call TRBJ2-3; 10 bases fit TRBD1. This sequence originates from a man aged 45-65 years who received an inactivated influenza vaccine. The CDR3 sequence is CAAATGGGDTQYF. CDR3 DNA: TGTGCCGCCGCGACAGGGGGCGGAGATACGCAGTATTTT.